This TCR beta chain is from a study of cytomegalovirus exposure and HLA in healthy donors. Study-wide context: A subsequent analysis stated that the 120 validation repertoires were run on the same platform as the approximately 700 first-cohort repertoires.

Broader study findings: The investigators catalogued 150 to 200 TCR beta chains as cytomegalovirus-associated. Across donors, most TCRs were seen rarely, yet some public ones were widespread.

The donors were in the approximately 130-subject validation cohort, distinct from the roughly 700-subject first cohort. CDR1 SGHDT and CDR2 YYEEEE come from the germline V gene. V was clipped by 5 bases and J by 4 bases, with 16 bases between them. This CDR3 is 14 amino acids long. Remarks on this clone: What it recognizes is unknown.

The repertoire was sequenced with immunoSEQ multiplex PCR; TCRdb's copy has only in-frame clones and lacks some. Among fewer than 200,000 clones listed, about 96% were seen once. This clonotype was obtained from a woman under 30 in good health and CMV-seronegative. The material sequenced was PBMCs. The V gene is TRBV5-6, the J gene TRBJ2-7, with D possibly TRBD1 on 6 matching bases. Written as DNA, the CDR3 is TGTGCCAGCAGATTAACAGGGTTAGCATACGAGCAGTACTTC. Translated, it gives CASRLTGLAYEQYF. The full variable domain, in which reference TRBV5-6 and TRBJ2-7 provide the parts outside the CDR3, is DAGVTQSPTHLIKTRGQQVTLRCSPKSGHDTVSWYQQALGQGPQFIFQYYEEEERQRGNFPDRFSGHQFPNYSSELNVNALLLGDSALYLCASRLTGLAYEQYFGPGTRLTVT.